These 3 T cell receptor beta chains originate from one sample sequenced in a study of Ad26.COV2.S vaccination and SARS-CoV-2 variants. Generated by immunoSEQ multiplex PCR, the TCRdb table keeps only in-frame clones and is missing some. The data show roughly 320,000 clones, with more than 70% seen just once and more than 1.5% held by the top ten. Specified treatment: around 19 received Ad26.COV2.S at low or high dose, single or two shots; about 5 received placebo; per-sample allocation not given. Sampling was done on day 63 after the first vaccine or placebo injection. The sample consisted of peripheral blood, taken in a trial of Ad26.COV2.S vaccine versus placebo. All receptors derive from a person between 18 and 65 years old who received the Ad26.COV2.S COVID-19 vaccine or a placebo.

The rearrangement uses TRBV19 and TRBJ2-1; no reliable D call. Looked up from germline, CDR1 is LNHDA and CDR2 is SQIVND (reference sequence). CDR3 length: 13 amino acids. Trimming cost V 1 base and J 7 bases, with 8 bases left between them. The CDR3 nucleotides read TGTGCCAGTAGTATAGGCAGGTTTAATGAGCAGTTCTTC. Translating gives CASSIGRFNEQFF.

The chain carries TRBV11-2 and TRBJ2-5, with 8 nucleotides matching TRBD2. The CDR3 is 15 amino acids. Germline V lookup: CDR1 SGHAT, CDR2 FQNNGV. With V trimmed by 4 bases and J by 6 bases, 10 bases remained unmatched. The CDR3, as DNA: TGTGCCAGCAGCTACGGGGGGGCACGTTTAAAGACCCAGTACTTC. It codes for CASSYGGARLKTQYF.

This clone occurred a few times. The chain has TRBV5-1 and TRBJ2-7; no clear D gene. Germline lookup yields CDR1 SGHRS and CDR2 YFSETQ. V was pared by 2 bases and J by 0 bases, with 6 bases between. CDR3 size: 13 residues. In DNA form, the CDR3 reads TGCGCCAGCAGCTTTGATACCTCCTACGAGCAGTACTTC. Its protein is CASSFDTSYEQYF.